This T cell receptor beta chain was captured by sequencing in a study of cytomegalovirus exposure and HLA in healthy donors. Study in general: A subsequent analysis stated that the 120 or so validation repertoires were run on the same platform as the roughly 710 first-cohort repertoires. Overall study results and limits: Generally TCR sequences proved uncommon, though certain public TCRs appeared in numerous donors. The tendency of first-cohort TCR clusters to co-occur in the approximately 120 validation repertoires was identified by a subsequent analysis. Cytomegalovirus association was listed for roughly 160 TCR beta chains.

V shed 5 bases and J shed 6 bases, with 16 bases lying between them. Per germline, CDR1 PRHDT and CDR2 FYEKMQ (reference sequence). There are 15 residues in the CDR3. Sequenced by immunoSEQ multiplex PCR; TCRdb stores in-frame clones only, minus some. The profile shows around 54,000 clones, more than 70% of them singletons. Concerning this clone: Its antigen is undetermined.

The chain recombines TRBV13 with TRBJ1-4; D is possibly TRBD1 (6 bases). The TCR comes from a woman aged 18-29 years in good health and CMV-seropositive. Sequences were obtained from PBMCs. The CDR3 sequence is CASSRGGAKHEKLFF. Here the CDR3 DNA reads TGTGCCAGCAGCAGAGGGGGGGCGAAACATGAAAAACTGTTTTTT.